This entry features one T cell receptor (beta chain) sequence. The antigen is unknown. This sample was taken from a study of T cell repertoires in cytomegalovirus infection. Study at large: It was recently identified HLA-C-restricted and well-studied HLA-B-restricted CMV epitopes that the study used. Public TCR beta signatures provided an indication of both CMV infection and a matching HLA type.

Whole-study results and caveats: In two of eight donors, the top clonotype was HLA-C-restricted CMV-specific.

MiXCR was run by TCRdb on the reads, yielding one entry per CDR3 protein. The table lists more than 250,000 distinct CDR3 sequences, about 25% of them singletons. Specimen: cultured PBMCs, collected from culture after CMV antigen stimulation. The sequence derives from a human donor in good health (CMV status not recorded). Some clones in this sample may be carry-over from other donors' samples.

CDR3 protein: CASSIEYGYTF. In DNA, the CDR3 is TGTGCCAGTAGTATCGAGTATGGCTACACCTTC. The chain joins TRBV19 to TRBJ1-2; D call uncertain. Germline CDR1 and CDR2: LNHDA and SQIVND (reference sequence). The CDR3 totals 11 residues. V was pared by 3 bases and J by 5 bases, with 4 bases between.